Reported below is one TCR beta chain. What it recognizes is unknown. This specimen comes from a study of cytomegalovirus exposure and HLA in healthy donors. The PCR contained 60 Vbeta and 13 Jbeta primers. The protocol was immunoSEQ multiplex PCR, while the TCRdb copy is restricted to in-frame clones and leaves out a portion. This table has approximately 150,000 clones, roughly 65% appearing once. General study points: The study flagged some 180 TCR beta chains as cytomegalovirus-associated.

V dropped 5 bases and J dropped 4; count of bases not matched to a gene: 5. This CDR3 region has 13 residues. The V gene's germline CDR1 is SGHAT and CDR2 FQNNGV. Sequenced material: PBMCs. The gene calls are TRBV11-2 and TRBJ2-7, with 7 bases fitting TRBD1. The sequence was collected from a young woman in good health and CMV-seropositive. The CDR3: CASSKDRQYEQYF. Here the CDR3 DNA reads TGTGCCAGCAGCAAGGACAGGCAATACGAGCAGTACTTC.